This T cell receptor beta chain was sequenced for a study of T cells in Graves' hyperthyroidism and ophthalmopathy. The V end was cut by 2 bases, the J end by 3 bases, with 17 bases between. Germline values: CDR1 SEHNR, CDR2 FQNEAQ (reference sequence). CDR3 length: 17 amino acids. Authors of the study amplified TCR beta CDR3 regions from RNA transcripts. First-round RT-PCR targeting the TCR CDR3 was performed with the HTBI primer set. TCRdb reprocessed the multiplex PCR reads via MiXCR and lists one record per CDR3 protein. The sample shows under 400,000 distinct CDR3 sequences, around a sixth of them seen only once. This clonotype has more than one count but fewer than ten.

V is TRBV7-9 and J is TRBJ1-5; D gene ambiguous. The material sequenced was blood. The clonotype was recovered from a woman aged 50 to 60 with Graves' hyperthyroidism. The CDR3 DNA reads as TGTGCCAGCAGCTTAAGCTGGCGCGGACGTACCAATCAGCCCCAGCATTTT. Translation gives CASSLSWRGRTNQPQHF.